Listed here are 9 T cell receptor beta chains from one sample, sequenced in a study of T cell changes during pregnancy in multiple sclerosis. Only in-frame clones appear in the TCRdb table, and some are missing; sequencing was by immunoSEQ multiplex PCR. Of roughly 30,000 clones listed, approximately 89% are singletons. Specimen: CD8+ T cells from peripheral blood mononuclear cells, collected in the first trimester of pregnancy. The receptors were gathered from a female donor with multiple sclerosis, enrolled in a pregnancy study.

The rearrangement joins TRBV7-2 to TRBJ2-5; no clear D. The CDR3 totals 17 residues. Germline V gene sequence: CDR1 SGHTA, CDR2 FQGNSA. The V gene lost 1 base and the J gene lost 3 bases, with 18 bases spanning the gap. This CDR3 reads CASSLVVIAAPEETQYF. CDR3 nucleotides: TGTGCCAGCAGCTTAGTAGTAATAGCCGCTCCAGAAGAGACCCAGTACTTC.

This chain uses TRBV6-6 with TRBJ2-1; 7 nucleotides agree with TRBD1. V lost 6 bases and J lost 4; bases outside the gene matches: 9. The CDR3 has 15 residues. Germline CDR1 MNHNY, CDR2 SVGAGI (reference sequence). Written as DNA, the CDR3 is TGTGCCAGCAGAGCCGGGACAGATGCTTACAATGAGCAGTTCTTC. This encodes CASRAGTDAYNEQFF.

The chain joins TRBV7-9 to TRBJ1-2; the match to TRBD1 covers 8 bases. J lost 4 bases, V lost 2 bases, and 3 bases had no gene match. The CDR3 totals 14 residues. CDR1 is SEHNR and CDR2 is FQNEAQ in the germline V gene (reference sequence). The CDR3 DNA follows: TGTGCCAGCAGCTTAACGACAGGGGTCTATGGCTACACCTTC. Its translation: CASSLTTGVYGYTF.

This clone was found once. The chain carries TRBV25-1 and TRBJ2-1; the D gene is possibly TRBD1 (6 bases). V was cut by 2 bases and J by 8 bases, with 16 bases left in between. CDR3 length equals 15 residues. The V gene's germline CDR1 is MGHDK and CDR2 SYGVNS. The CDR3 protein is CASSEKLQGSDEQFF. CDR3 DNA: TGTGCCAGCAGTGAAAAACTACAGGGTTCCGATGAGCAGTTCTTC.

V is TRBV30 and J is TRBJ2-1; 10 bases align to TRBD2. There are 15 residues in the CDR3. Germline assignment: CDR1 GTSNPN and CDR2 SVGIG (reference sequence). Trimming cost V 0 bases and J 7 bases; bases outside gene matches: 6. This chain's CDR3 is CAWSVRLAGDNEQFF. The CDR3 region has the DNA TGTGCCTGGAGTGTACGGCTAGCGGGAGATAATGAGCAGTTCTTC. The full variable domain, its missing parts supplied by reference TRBV30 and TRBJ2-1, is SQTIHQWPATLVQPVGSPLSLECTVEGTSNPNLYWYRQAAGRGLQLLFYSVGIGQISSEVPQNLSASRPQDRQFILSSKKLLLSDSGFYLCAWSVRLAGDNEQFFGPGTRLTVL.

The chain employs TRBV6-5 and TRBJ1-1; a weak D match, TRBD1 (5 bases). V lost 2 bases and J 3 bases, leaving 7 bases between the germline ends. There are 13 residues in the CDR3. Germline V CDR1 and CDR2: MNHEY, SVGAGI. The CDR3 protein is CASSYEGDTEAFF. CDR3 bases: TGTGCCAGCAGTTACGAAGGGGACACTGAAGCTTTCTTT.

The rearrangement uses TRBV27 and TRBJ2-3; D gene ambiguous. The CDR3 totals 11 residues. The V and J ends lost 7 bases and 4 bases respectively, with 6 bases between them. CDR1 is MNHEY, CDR2 SMNVEV, per germline (reference sequence). CDR3 coding DNA: TGTGCCAGCATTATCGCAGATACGCAGTATTTT. Protein: CASIIADTQYF.

The chain couples TRBV2 to TRBJ1-5, with D hard to call. The CDR3 extends over 16 amino acids. Deletions cut 3 bases from V and 6 bases from J, with 18 bases between. The germline CDR1 and CDR2 sequences are SNHLY and FYNNEI. DNA for the CDR3: TGTGCCAGCAGTGAGGGCAGGATGGCCTCTTCTCAGCCCCAGCATTTT. It codes for CASSEGRMASSQPQHF.

The rearrangement uses TRBV19 and TRBJ2-7; 10 positions agree with TRBD1. V gave up 3 bases and J gave up 6 bases; unmatched junction bases: 2. This CDR3 is 13 amino acids long. Germline CDR1 is LNHDA and CDR2 is SQIVND (reference sequence). The CDR3 DNA follows: TGTGCCAGTAGTATTGGGACAGGGGTCGAGCAGTACTTC. As protein: CASSIGTGVEQYF.